This TCR beta chain was recorded in a study of blood T cell repertoires in COVID-19 (dated by TCRdb to the early 2020s). Notes on the research overall: Collaborator samples came from the United States, Italy and Spain and covered acute and convalescent phases of COVID-19. Samples were obtained from the ongoing ImmuneRACE study (first 160 participants) and from about 1,300 subjects provided by 6 global collaborators. Sample metadata almost always included a de-identified subject ID, COVID-19 status, age in years and sex. A freely available public database, intended as a resource for researchers studying the immune response to SARS-CoV-2, is where the repertoires were released. The dataset comprised deeply sampled blood TCRbeta repertoires from subjects exposed to, actively infected with, or recovered from COVID-19. Where available, HLA class I and class II types were taken from metadata supplied by the sample provider and were not determined by assay-based typing. The material from the prospective study consisted of cDNA or gDNA derived from T cells, B-cell-depleted T cells, or PBMCs.

Participants in the prospective study were enrolled through a virtual design, were aged roughly 18 to 100 years, and lived in some 24 United States geographic areas. To assign participants to cohorts, the prospective study relied on clinical history that participants themselves reported in a screening survey and a study questionnaire. ImmuneRACE Cohort 3 recovered participants were defined by two consecutive negative NP/OP PCR tests, healthcare professional clearance, or symptom resolution. Each participant in the prospective study had whole blood, serum and a nasopharyngeal or oropharyngeal swab collected by mobile phlebotomists. Over a roughly 2-month period, participants in the prospective study had the option of providing additional blood draws and questionnaires. Prospective study blood samples were shipped either frozen or at room temperature before DNA extraction. The immunoSEQ Assay, a bias-controlled multiplex PCR, was used to amplify TCRbeta CDR3 regions from genomic DNA. The source study handled its data this way. Within the assay, amplification of reference gene primers was used to estimate how many nucleated cells each sample contained. Sequence reads were collapsed and filtered to measure the absolute abundance of every unique TCRbeta CDR3 rearrangement. For each sample, productive Simpson clonality was calculated as the square root of Simpson's diversity index across productive rearrangements. TCRdb stores this immuneACCESS table with in-frame sequences only. Part of the clones is absent; in the studies checked, under half of the shortfall reflects unresolved V genes, and no reason is known for the rest. V, J and clone size were drawn from that table, and D and trimming were deduced from the DNA. The sample records fewer than 200,000 clones, about four fifths of which are singletons. The ten biggest clones cover over 15% of the sample.

This clone appeared many times. The antigen this receptor binds is unknown. No base quality values were provided; no much bigger clone lies one nucleotide off. Beyond this particular receptor, the publication reports: How much clinical and demographic metadata was included differed by source and by participant, and the metadata was provided uncurated.

The source material was PBMCs or T cells enriched from blood (not recorded which). This clonotype was obtained from a man between 60 and 70 years old who had recovered from COVID-19.

The CDR3 region has the sequence CASSMLAGGLGETQYF. The sequenced DNA is TGTGCCAGCAGCATGTTAGCGGGAGGGCTAGGAGAGACCCAGTACTTC. The chain couples TRBV7-9 to TRBJ2-5; 11 bases in the middle match TRBD2. Trimming takes 5 bases off V and 4 bases off J; junction bases not matched to a gene: 9. Its CDR3 holds 16 amino acids, cysteine through phenylalanine. Left in the record is the CDR3 DNA by itself, 48 bases read in frame from the first base. The CDR1 and CDR2 encoded by the germline V gene (reference sequence) are SEHNR and FQNEAQ. The full variable domain, completed from the reference TRBV7-9 and TRBJ2-5 proteins outside the CDR3, reads DTGVSQNPRHKITKRGQNVTFRCDPISEHNRLYWYRQTLGQGPEFLTYFQNEAQLEKSRLLSDRFSAERPKGSFSTLEIQRTEQGDSAMYLCASSMLAGGLGETQYFGPGTRLLVL.